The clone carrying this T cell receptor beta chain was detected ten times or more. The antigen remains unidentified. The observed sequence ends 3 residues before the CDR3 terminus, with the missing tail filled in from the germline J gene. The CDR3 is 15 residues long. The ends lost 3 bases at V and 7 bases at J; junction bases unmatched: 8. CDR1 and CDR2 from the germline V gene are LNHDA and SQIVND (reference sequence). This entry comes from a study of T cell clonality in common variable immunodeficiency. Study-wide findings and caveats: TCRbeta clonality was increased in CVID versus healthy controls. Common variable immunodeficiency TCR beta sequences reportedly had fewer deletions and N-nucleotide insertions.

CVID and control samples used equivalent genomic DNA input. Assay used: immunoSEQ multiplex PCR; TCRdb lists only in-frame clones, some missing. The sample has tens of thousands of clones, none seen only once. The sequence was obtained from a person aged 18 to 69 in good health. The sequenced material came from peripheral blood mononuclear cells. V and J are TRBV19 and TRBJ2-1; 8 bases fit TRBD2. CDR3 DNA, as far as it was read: TGTGCCAGTAGTATGTCCAGCGGGAGTTTAAATGAG. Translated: CASSMSSGSLNE. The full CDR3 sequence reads CASSMSSGSLNEQFF.